This is a list of T cell receptor beta chains from one sample in a study of vaccination effects on CD4 cells after COVID-19. These receptors are not linked to any known antigen. The method was immunoSEQ multiplex PCR; TCRdb's version includes in-frame clones alone and lacks a portion of them. Seen here are roughly 70,000 clones, about 69% observed once, and the top ten hold around 5%. The specimen comprised CD4+ T cells from PBMCs cultured with HIV peptides, sampled before COVID-19 vaccination. The receptors here all came from a human donor who had a prior SARS-CoV-2 infection. The CDR3 runs from the conserved cysteine through the conserved F or W. A D gene is named only where the DNA matches it firmly. Clone size is given for some rows only: seen once, a few or many times, or a class if the clone is expanded.

NA | TRBJ2-5 | NA | TRBV27 | TGTGCCAGCAGTCACCCCCAAGGGGGTGGGGAGACCCAGTACTTC | CASSHPQGGGETQYF
NA | TRBJ2-3 | NA | TRBV5-3 | TGTGCCAGAAGACCGGGAAAACAGACAGATACGCAGTATTTT | CARRPGKQTDTQYF
NA | TRBJ1-1 | NA | TRBV19 | TGTGCCAGTAGTGCCGCGCGGACGCCTAACACTGAAGCTTTCTTT | CASSAARTPNTEAFF
NA | TRBJ2-2 | few | TRBV3-1/TRBV3-2 | TGTGCCAGCAGCCAGCTAAACACCGGGGAGCTGTTTTTT | CASSQLNTGELFF
TRBD1 | TRBJ2-2 | NA | TRBV3-1/TRBV3-2 | TGTGCCAGCAGCCAACGGCAGGGGGCGTTAACCGGGGAGCTGTTTTTT | CASSQRQGALTGELFF
NA | TRBJ1-2 | NA | TRBV24-1 | TGTGCCACCAGTGATCGTCTGGACTATGGCTACACCTTC | CATSDRLDYGYTF
TRBD1 | TRBJ1-6 | NA | TRBV14 | TGTGCCAGCAGCCATACAGGGGGTAATTCACCCCTCCACTTT | CASSHTGGNSPLHF
TRBD1 | TRBJ1-1 | NA | TRBV3-1/TRBV3-2 | TGTGCCAGCAGCCAAGCCGGACAGGGTGGTGAAGCTTTCTTT | CASSQAGQGGEAFF
NA | TRBJ2-1 | few | TRBV5-1 | TGCGCCAGCAGCTGGGAGGGACAGGTCTTCAATGAGCAGTTCTTC | CASSWEGQVFNEQFF
NA | TRBJ2-1 | NA | TRBV28 | TGTGCCAGCAGTTTACTCACTTCCTACAATGAGCAGTTCTTC | CASSLLTSYNEQFF
NA | TRBJ2-5 | NA | TRBV24-1 | TGTGCCACCAGTGATACGGGACGAGCCCAAGAGACCCAGTACTTC | CATSDTGRAQETQYF
NA | TRBJ1-2 | few | TRBV27 | TGTGCCAGCAGTTTATCTAGGACAGAAGCTAACTATGGCTACACCTTC | CASSLSRTEANYGYTF
NA | TRBJ2-6 | once | TRBV5-1 | TGCGCCAGCAGCTTGATCACAGTCTCTGGGGCCAACGTCCTGACTTTC | CASSLITVSGANVLTF
NA | TRBJ2-7 | NA | TRBV11-3 | TGTGCCAGCAGCCAAGGGTTTCTGTACGAGCAGTACTTC | CASSQGFLYEQYF
NA | TRBJ2-7 | few | TRBV7-9 | TGTGCCAGCAGCTTAGCGGGCAGGGACTACGAGCAGTACTTC | CASSLAGRDYEQYF
NA | TRBJ2-1 | NA | TRBV10-3 | TGTGCCATCAGTGAGGCGAGGGGAGGGGGGGATACCTACAATGAGCAGTTCTTC | CAISEARGGGDTYNEQFF
TRBD2 | TRBJ2-5 | NA | TRBV24-1 | TGTGCCACCCCTAGCGGGTCTGCCCAGTACTTC | CATPSGSAQYF
TRBD2 | TRBJ2-3 | NA | TRBV7-3 | TGTGCCAGCAGCCCGGCGGGGGGCGGGGGCACAGATACGCAGTATTTT | CASSPAGGGGTDTQYF
NA | TRBJ1-2 | NA | TRBV19 | TGTGCCAGTACCCCAATTCGATCCGGGCTGGGCTATGGCTACACCTTC | CASTPIRSGLGYGYTF
NA | TRBJ2-1 | NA | TRBV7-2 | TGTGCCAGCAGCACGGGACCGAAATACAATGAGCAGTTCTTC | CASSTGPKYNEQFF
NA | TRBJ1-2 | NA | TRBV6-1 | TGTGCCAGCAGTGAAGGACAGATAGCTAACTATGGCTACACCTTC | CASSEGQIANYGYTF
TRBD2 | TRBJ2-1 | few | TRBV5-1 | TGCGCCAGCAGCCTGTGGACTAGCGGGAGGACAAACAATGAGCAGTTCTTC | CASSLWTSGRTNNEQFF
TRBD2 | TRBJ2-5 | NA | TRBV7-2 | TGTGCCAGCAGCTTCCAGCGGGGGGACCAAGAGACCCAGTACTTC | CASSFQRGDQETQYF
TRBD2 | TRBJ2-7 | NA | TRBV11-3 | TGTGCCAGCAGCCTAGCGGGGCAGTACGAGCAGTACTTC | CASSLAGQYEQYF
NA | TRBJ2-7 | NA | TRBV11-2 | TGTGCCAGTGGGCGTTCATTAGACAGCTATTACGAGCAGTACTTC | CASGRSLDSYYEQYF
NA | TRBJ1-4 | few | TRBV7-6 | TGTGCCAGCAGCTCGGGGGGGGGACAGTTTTTT | CASSSGGGQFF
NA | TRBJ2-3 | NA | TRBV18 | TGTGCCAGCTCACCTCTCGCGGCCACAGATACGCAGTATTTT | CASSPLAATDTQYF
TRBD1 | TRBJ1-1 | NA | TRBV7-9 | TGTGCCAGCAGCATGGGACAGGCTGAAGCTTTCTTT | CASSMGQAEAFF
NA | TRBJ2-1 | NA | TRBV7-9 | TGTGCCAGCAGCTTAGTCGGTGGAGTTTCCTACAATGAGCAGTTCTTC | CASSLVGGVSYNEQFF
TRBD1 | TRBJ1-4 | NA | TRBV7-9 | TGTGCCAGCAGCCTACCGGACAGGGGACCTAATGAAAAACTGTTTTTT | CASSLPDRGPNEKLFF
TRBD2 | TRBJ2-2 | NA | TRBV5-4 | TGTGCCAGCAGCAGGACTAGCGGGATCGGAACCGGGGAGCTGTTTTTT | CASSRTSGIGTGELFF
NA | TRBJ1-2 | NA | TRBV5-4 | TGTGCCAGCAGCTTGGGCTCAGGTTCGACTAACTATGGCTACACCTTC | CASSLGSGSTNYGYTF
NA | TRBJ2-6 | NA | TRBV2 | TGTGCCAGCGGAAGGGAATCTGGGGCCAACGTCCTGACTTTC | CASGRESGANVLTF